This T cell receptor (beta chain) was sequenced during a study of cytomegalovirus exposure and HLA in healthy donors (dated by TCRdb to about 2017). About the study as a whole: According to a later analysis, one platform produced both the roughly 130 validation repertoires and the 730 or so repertoires of the first cohort. The study aimed to test whether cataloging public T cell receptors could reveal signatures of past pathogen exposure. Besides the first cohort of around 670 subjects, a separate validation cohort made up of 120 different subjects was used. To predict cytomegalovirus infection status, the study brought together high-throughput TCR immunosequencing, statistical association of individual TCRs with disease status, and machine learning. The study at large found these results: A few of the identified cytomegalovirus-associated TCR beta chains were confirmed in vitro to be specific for cytomegalovirus antigens. In a later analysis, TCRs clustered in the first cohort were found to also tend to co-occur in the roughly 110 validation repertoires, with about 93% of cluster scores above 0. All 110 or so repertoires were used to score co-occurrence in the validation cohort in a later analysis, because that analysis had no HLA typing for the cohort. Most TCR sequences were observed very rarely across donors, whereas some public TCRs were present in many individuals. The authors suggested that the approach could potentially be extended to other disease states and immunological phenotypes. A total of 164 TCR beta chains were listed by the study as associated with cytomegalovirus. In both the original and validation cohorts, the classifier was reported to diagnose cytomegalovirus status with high specificity and sensitivity.

Inclusive of the bounding cysteine and phenylalanine, the CDR3 is 15 residues long. Only CDR3 DNA is held: 45 bases, read in frame from base 1. CDR1 and CDR2 are read off the germline V gene as LGHNA and YSLEER. From V the trimming removes 4 bases and from J it removes 9 bases, while the gene matches leave 7 bases of the junction unaccounted for. Libraries were made using the immunoSEQ multiplex PCR assay. Per the authors' processing: To diagnose cytomegalovirus status from the catalog of TCR beta chain sequences, a statistical classification framework was built. TCRdb took over this immuneACCESS table, retaining in-frame rearrangements with V and J assigned. Such tables are incomplete; in checked studies, under half of the missing clones stem from an unresolved V gene, and the remainder is unexplained. The DNA gave D and trimming, while V, J and clone size come from that table. In all, the sample holds 150,000 to 200,000 clones, and more than 70% of those were seen once. Roughly 10% of the sample is taken by the ten largest.

Separate from the approximately 670-subject first cohort, the validation cohort of 120 subjects was the group to which the donors belonged. Concerning this clone itself: Its antigen target is currently unknown. Per-base quality was not reported, and no clone a single base away is much larger than it.

Recombination linked TRBV4-3 to TRBJ1-6; a stretch of 9 junction bases matches TRBD1. Sequenced: PBMCs. The sequence was collected from a man between 25 and 39 years old in good health and CMV-seropositive. The CDR3 protein is CASSPGQGPVSPLHF. The DNA reads as follows: TGCGCCAGCAGCCCCGGACAGGGGCCAGTTTCACCCCTCCACTTT.